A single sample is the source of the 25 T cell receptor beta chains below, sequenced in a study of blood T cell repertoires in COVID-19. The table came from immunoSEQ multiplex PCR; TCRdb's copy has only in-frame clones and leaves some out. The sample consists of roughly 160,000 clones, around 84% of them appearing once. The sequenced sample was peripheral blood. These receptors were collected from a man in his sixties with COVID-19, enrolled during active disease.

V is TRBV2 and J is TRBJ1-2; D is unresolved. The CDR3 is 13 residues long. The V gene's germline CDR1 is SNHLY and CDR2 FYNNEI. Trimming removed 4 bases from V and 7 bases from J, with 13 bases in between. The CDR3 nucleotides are TGTGCCAGCAGTGGTGGCAGTCGGAGTGGCTACACCTTC. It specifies CASSGGSRSGYTF.

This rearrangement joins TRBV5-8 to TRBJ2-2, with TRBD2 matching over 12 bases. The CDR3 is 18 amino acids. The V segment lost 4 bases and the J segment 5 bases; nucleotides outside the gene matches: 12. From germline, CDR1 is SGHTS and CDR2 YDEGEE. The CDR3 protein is CASSRALLAGGQTGELFF. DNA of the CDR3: TGTGCCAGCAGCCGGGCCTTGCTAGCGGGGGGGCAGACCGGGGAGCTGTTTTTT.

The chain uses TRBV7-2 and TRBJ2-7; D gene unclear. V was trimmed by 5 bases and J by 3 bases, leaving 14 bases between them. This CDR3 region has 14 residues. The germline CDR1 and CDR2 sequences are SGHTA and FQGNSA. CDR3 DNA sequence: TGTGCCAGCAGCGCATTCGCAGGCTACTACGAGCAGTACTTC. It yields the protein CASSAFAGYYEQYF. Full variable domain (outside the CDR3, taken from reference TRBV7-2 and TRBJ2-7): GAGVSQSPSNKVTEKGKDVELRCDPISGHTALYWYRQSLGQGLEFLIYFQGNSAPDKSGLPSDRFSAERTGGSVSTLTIQRTQQEDSAVYLCASSAFAGYYEQYFGPGTRLTVT.

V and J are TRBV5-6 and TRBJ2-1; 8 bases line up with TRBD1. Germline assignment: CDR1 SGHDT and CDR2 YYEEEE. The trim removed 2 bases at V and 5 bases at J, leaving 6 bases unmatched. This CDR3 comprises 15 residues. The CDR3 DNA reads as TGTGCCAGCAGCTTTGTGGACAGGGCGAACAATGAGCAGTTCTTC. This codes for CASSFVDRANNEQFF.

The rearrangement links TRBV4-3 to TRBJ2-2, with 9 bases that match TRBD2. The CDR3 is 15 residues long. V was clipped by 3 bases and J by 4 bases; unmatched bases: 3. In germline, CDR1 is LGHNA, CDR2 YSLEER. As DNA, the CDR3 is TGCGCCAGCAGCCATAGCGGGAGTAGCACCGGGGAGCTGTTTTTT. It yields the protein CASSHSGSSTGELFF.

In DNA, the CDR3 is TGTGCCAGCTCACCAAGACACAACACCGGGGAGCTGTTTTTT. Protein sequence: CASSPRHNTGELFF. The chain recombines TRBV18 with TRBJ2-2; D unresolved. With 2 bases removed from V and 2 bases from J, the gap between germline ends came to 6 bases. The CDR3 spans 14 residues. CDR1 and CDR2 from the germline V gene are KGHSH and LQKENI.

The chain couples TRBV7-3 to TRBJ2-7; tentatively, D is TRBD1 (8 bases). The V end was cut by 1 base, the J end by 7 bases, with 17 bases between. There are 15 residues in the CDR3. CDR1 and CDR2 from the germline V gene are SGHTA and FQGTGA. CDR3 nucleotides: TGTGCCAGCAGCTTAAAAGCGGGACAGGTGACTGAGCAGTACTTC. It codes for CASSLKAGQVTEQYF.

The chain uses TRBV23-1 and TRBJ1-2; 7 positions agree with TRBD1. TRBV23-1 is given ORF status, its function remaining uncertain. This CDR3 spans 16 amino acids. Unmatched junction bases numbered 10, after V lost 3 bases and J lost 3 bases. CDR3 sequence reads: CASSQDQGGAHYGYTF. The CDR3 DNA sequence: TGCGCCAGCAGTCAGGACCAGGGGGGAGCTCACTATGGCTACACCTTC.

The CDR3 is CASSLGQGETQYF. The CDR3 DNA sequence: TGTGCCAGCAGCTTGGGACAGGGAGAGACCCAGTACTTC. V gene TRBV5-6 combines with J gene TRBJ2-5; 7 bases line up with TRBD1. This CDR3 is 13 amino acids long. With 0 bases clipped from V and 4 bases from J, the junction kept 0 bases outside the gene matches. The V gene's germline CDR1 is SGHDT and CDR2 YYEEEE.

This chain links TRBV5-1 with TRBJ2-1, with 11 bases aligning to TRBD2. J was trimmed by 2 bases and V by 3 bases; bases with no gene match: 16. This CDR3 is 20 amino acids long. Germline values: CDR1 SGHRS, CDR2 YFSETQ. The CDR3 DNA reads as TGCGCCAGCAGCTCCACCCCTCAGACTAGCGGGAAGGATCCCTACAATGAGCAGTTCTTC. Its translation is CASSSTPQTSGKDPYNEQFF.

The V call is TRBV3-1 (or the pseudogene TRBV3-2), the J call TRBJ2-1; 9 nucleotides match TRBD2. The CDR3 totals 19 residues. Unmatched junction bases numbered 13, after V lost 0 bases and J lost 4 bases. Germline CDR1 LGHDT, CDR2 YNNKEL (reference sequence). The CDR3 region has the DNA TGTGCCAGCAGCCAAGAGGCGGGAGGGACCTCTAGGAGGTACAATGAGCAGTTCTTC. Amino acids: CASSQEAGGTSRRYNEQFF.

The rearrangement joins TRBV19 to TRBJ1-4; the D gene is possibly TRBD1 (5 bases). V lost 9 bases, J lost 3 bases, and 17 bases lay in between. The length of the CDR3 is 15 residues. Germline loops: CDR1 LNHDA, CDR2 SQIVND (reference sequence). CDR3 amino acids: CASAPSGGPNEKLFF. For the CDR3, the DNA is TGTGCCAGCGCCCCCTCGGGGGGACCTAATGAAAAACTGTTTTTT.

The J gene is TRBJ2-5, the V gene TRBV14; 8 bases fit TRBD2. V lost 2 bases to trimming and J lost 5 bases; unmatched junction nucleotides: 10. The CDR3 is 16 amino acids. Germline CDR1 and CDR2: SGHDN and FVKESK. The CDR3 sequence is CASSQPTGGLRETQYF. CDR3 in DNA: TGTGCCAGCAGCCAACCCACGGGGGGGCTGCGGGAGACCCAGTACTTC.

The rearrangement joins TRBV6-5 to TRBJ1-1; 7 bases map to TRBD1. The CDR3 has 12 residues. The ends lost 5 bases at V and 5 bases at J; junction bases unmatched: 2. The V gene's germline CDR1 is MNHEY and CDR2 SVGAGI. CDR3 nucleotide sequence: TGTGCCAGCAGTCCACAGGGGACTGAAGCTTTCTTT. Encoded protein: CASSPQGTEAFF.

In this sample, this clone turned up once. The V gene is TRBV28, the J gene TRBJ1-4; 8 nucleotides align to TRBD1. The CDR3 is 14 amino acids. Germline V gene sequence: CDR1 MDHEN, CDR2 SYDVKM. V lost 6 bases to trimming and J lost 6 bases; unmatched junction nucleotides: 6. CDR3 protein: CASSEQGGHEKLFF. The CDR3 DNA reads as TGTGCCAGCAGCGAACAGGGGGGTCATGAAAAACTGTTTTTT. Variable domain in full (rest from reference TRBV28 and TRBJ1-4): DVKVTQSSRYLVKRTGEKVFLECVQDMDHENMFWYRQDPGLGLRLIYFSYDVKMKEKGDIPEGYSVSREKKERFSLILESASTNQTSMYLCASSEQGGHEKLFFGSGTQLSVL.

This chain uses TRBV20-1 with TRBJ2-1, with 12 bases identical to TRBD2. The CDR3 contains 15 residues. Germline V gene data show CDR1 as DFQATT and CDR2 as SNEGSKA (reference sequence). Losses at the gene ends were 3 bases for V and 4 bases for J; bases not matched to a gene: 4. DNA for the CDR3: TGCAGTGCTAGTCGGGGGACTAGCGGGTACAATGAGCAGTTCTTC. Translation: CSASRGTSGYNEQFF.

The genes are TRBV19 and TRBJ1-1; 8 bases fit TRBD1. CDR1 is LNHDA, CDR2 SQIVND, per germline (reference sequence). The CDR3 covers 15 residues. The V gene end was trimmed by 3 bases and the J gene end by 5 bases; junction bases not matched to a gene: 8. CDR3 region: CASSMSPGGITEAFF. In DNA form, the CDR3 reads TGTGCCAGTAGTATGTCCCCAGGGGGCATTACTGAAGCTTTCTTT.

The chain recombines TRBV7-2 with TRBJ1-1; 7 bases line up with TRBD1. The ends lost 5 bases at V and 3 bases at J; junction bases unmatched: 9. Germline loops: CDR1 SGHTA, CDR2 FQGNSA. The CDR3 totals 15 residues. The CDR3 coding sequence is TGTGCCAGCAGCCCCCAGGGACAGATCTACACTGAAGCTTTCTTT. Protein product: CASSPQGQIYTEAFF.

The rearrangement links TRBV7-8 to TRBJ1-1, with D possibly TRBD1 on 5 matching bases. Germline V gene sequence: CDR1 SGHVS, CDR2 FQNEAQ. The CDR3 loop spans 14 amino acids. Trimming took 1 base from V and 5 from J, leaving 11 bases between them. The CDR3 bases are TGTGCCAGCAGCTTAGTCTCTGACAGTACTGAAGCTTTCTTT. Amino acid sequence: CASSLVSDSTEAFF.

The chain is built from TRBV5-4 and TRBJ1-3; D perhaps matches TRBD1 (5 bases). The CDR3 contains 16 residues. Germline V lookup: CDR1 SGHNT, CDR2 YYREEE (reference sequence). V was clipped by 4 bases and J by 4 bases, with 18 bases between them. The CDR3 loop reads CASSSGTPGGGNTIYF. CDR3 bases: TGTGCCAGCAGCAGCGGGACGCCGGGAGGCGGAAACACCATATATTTT. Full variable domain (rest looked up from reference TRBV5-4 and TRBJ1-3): ETGVTQSPTHLIKTRGQQVTLRCSSQSGHNTVSWYQQALGQGPQFIFQYYREEENGRGNFPPRFSGLQFPNYSSELNVNALELDDSALYLCASSSGTPGGGNTIYFGEGSWLTVV.

The CDR3 DNA is TGTGCCAGCAGCCCCGATCGAGGTGAGCAGTTCTTC. Amino acid sequence: CASSPDRGEQFF. J is TRBJ2-1 and V is TRBV11-2; unclear D gene. V lost 5 bases, J lost 9 bases, and 11 bases lay in between. CDR3 length: 12 residues. Germline CDR1 reads SGHAT; CDR2 reads FQNNGV.

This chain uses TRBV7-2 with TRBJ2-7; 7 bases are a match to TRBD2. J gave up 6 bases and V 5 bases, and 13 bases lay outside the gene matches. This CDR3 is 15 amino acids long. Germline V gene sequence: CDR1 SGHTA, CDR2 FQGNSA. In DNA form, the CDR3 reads TGTGCCAGCAGCCGGATAGCGGGCTCGGAAGTCGAGCAGTACTTC. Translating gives CASSRIAGSEVEQYF.

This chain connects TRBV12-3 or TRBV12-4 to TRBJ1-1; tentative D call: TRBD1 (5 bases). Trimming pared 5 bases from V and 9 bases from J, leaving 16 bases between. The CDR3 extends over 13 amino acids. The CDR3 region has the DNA TGTGCCAGCAGTCTAGGGAAGACAGTTCAAGCTTTCTTT. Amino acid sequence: CASSLGKTVQAFF.

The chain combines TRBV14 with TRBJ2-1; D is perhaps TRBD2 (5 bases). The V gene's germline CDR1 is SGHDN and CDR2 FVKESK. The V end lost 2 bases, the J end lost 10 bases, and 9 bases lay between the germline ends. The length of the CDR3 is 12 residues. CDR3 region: CASSQIGIEQFF. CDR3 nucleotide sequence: TGTGCCAGCAGCCAAATCGGGATCGAGCAGTTCTTC.

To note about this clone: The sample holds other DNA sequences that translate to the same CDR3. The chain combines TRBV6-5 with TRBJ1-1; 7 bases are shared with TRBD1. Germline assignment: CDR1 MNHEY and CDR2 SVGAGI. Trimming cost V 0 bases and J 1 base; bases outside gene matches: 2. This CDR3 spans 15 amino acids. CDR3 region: CASSYSYRGNTEAFF. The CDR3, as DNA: TGTGCCAGCAGTTACTCGTACAGGGGGAACACTGAAGCTTTCTTT.